Following are 18 T cell receptor beta chains from one sample sequenced in a study of Ad26.COV2.S vaccination and SARS-CoV-2 variants. Treatment here: 19 received Ad26.COV2.S at low or high dose, single or two shots; about 5 received placebo; per-sample allocation not given. Vaccine and placebo recipients were sampled on day 63 after the first injection. Some clones are missing from TCRdb's copy, which holds only in-frame ones; the method was immunoSEQ multiplex PCR. The data contain 350,000 to 500,000 clones, roughly 91% of them seen just once; the ten biggest clones take up around 4.5%. Sample: peripheral blood, taken in a trial of Ad26.COV2.S vaccine versus placebo. The receptors were sampled from a person aged 18 to 65 who received the Ad26.COV2.S COVID-19 vaccine or a placebo.

Here the CDR3 DNA reads TGTGCCAGCAGCTCGACAGTCCACGAGCAGTACTTC. Protein sequence: CASSSTVHEQYF. The rearrangement joins TRBV5-6 to TRBJ2-7; the D gene is possibly TRBD1 (5 bases). Trimming stripped 3 bases from V and 5 bases from J, with 9 bases between. CDR1 is SGHDT, CDR2 YYEEEE, per germline. This CDR3 spans 12 amino acids.

The table lists this clone with a count of one. V usage is TRBV11-2 and J usage is TRBJ2-7; 8 bases align to TRBD1. Germline V gives CDR1 SGHAT, CDR2 FQNNGV. CDR3 length equals 14 residues. The V and J ends lost 6 bases and 0 bases, in that order; junction bases with no gene match: 4. CDR3 bases: TGTGCCAGCAGAATCACAGGGGGCTCCTACGAGCAGTACTTC. Amino acid sequence: CASRITGGSYEQYF.

This clone was seen a single time. Written as DNA, the CDR3 is TGTGCCACCAGCAGAGCAGGCGGGGAGCTGTTTTTT. Its translation is CATSRAGGELFF. The V gene is TRBV15, the J gene TRBJ2-2; D call uncertain. Germline V CDR1 and CDR2: LNHNV, YYDKDF (reference sequence). This CDR3 comprises 12 residues. Trimming left V 1 base short and J 7 bases short, with 4 bases between.

V gene TRBV6-1 combines with J gene TRBJ2-3, with 9 bases matching TRBD2. Germline CDR1 MNHNS, CDR2 SASEGT. J lost 4 bases, V lost 2 bases, and 10 bases had no gene match. This CDR3 has 17 amino acids. The CDR3 is CASSEMVAGGPADTQYF. CDR3 nucleotide sequence: TGTGCCAGCAGTGAAATGGTGGCGGGAGGGCCGGCAGATACGCAGTATTTT.

This chain uses TRBV19 with TRBJ2-1; D may correspond to TRBD1 or TRBD2 (6 bases each). This CDR3 is 13 amino acids long. CDR1 and CDR2 from the germline V gene are LNHDA and SQIVND (reference sequence). V was pared by 5 bases and J by 7 bases, with 12 bases between. The CDR3 sequence is CASSVGAGNEQFF. CDR3 coding DNA: TGTGCCAGTAGTGTGGGGGCGGGGAATGAGCAGTTCTTC.

V is TRBV20-1 and J is TRBJ1-2; tentative D call: TRBD1 (5 bases). The germline V gene encodes CDR1 DFQATT and CDR2 SNEGSKA (reference sequence). Trimming shortened V by 0 bases and J by 8 bases, and 7 bases separated the two germline ends. The CDR3 contains 11 residues. The CDR3 DNA reads as TGCAGTGCTAGAGATCAGGGAGGCTACACCTTC. Amino acid sequence: CSARDQGGYTF.

V gene TRBV7-6 combines with J gene TRBJ1-4, with TRBD1 matching over 7 bases. CDR1 and CDR2 from the germline V gene are SGHVS and FNYEAQ. The CDR3 contains 15 residues. The ends lost 5 bases at V and 2 bases at J; junction bases unmatched: 5. The CDR3 DNA sequence: TGTGCCAGCAGCATAAGACAGGGTACTAATGAAAAACTGTTTTTT. It specifies CASSIRQGTNEKLFF.

The chain employs TRBV11-3 and TRBJ2-1, with D hard to call. V lost 4 bases and J lost 6, with 16 bases in between. Germline loops: CDR1 SGHNT, CDR2 YENEEA. The CDR3 loop spans 15 amino acids. The CDR3 sequence is CASSSRHLGSNEQFF. The DNA of the CDR3 is TGTGCCAGCAGCTCCCGACACTTAGGTAGCAATGAGCAGTTCTTC.

V gene TRBV28 combines with J gene TRBJ2-2, with TRBD2 matching 16 bases. CDR3 length: 18 residues. V dropped 0 bases and J dropped 3; count of bases not matched to a gene: 1. CDR1 and CDR2 (germline): MDHEN, SYDVKM. CDR3 nucleotides: TGTGCCAGCAGTTTATGGGGACTAGCGGGAGGGTACACCGGGGAGCTGTTTTTT. Its translation is CASSLWGLAGGYTGELFF.

The rearrangement links TRBV28 to TRBJ2-4; no firm D call. The germline V gene has CDR1 MDHEN and CDR2 SYDVKM. V lost 6 bases and J lost 0, with 12 bases in between. The CDR3 has 15 residues. DNA of the CDR3: TGTGCCAGCAGCCCCAGGTTATTAGCCAAAAACATTCAGTACTTC. It encodes CASSPRLLAKNIQYF.

The chain recombines TRBV5-5 with TRBJ2-7, with D maybe TRBD2 (6 bases). Germline CDR1 SGHKS, CDR2 YYEKEE (reference sequence). The CDR3 runs 14 residues. The V end was cut by 0 bases, the J end by 0 bases, with 7 bases between. The CDR3 sequence: CASSLVSGSYEQYF. The CDR3 DNA is TGTGCCAGCAGCTTGGTTAGCGGCTCCTACGAGCAGTACTTC.

The chain recombines TRBV2 with TRBJ2-5; 7 bases agree with TRBD2. The V gene's germline CDR1 is SNHLY and CDR2 FYNNEI. Trimming at V came to 3 bases and at J to 5 bases, leaving 0 bases not matched to a gene. The CDR3 is 12 amino acids. The CDR3 nucleotides are TGTGCCAGCAGTGAGGGGGGGGAGACCCAGTACTTC. Translated: CASSEGGETQYF.

The V gene is TRBV11-3, the J gene TRBJ2-1; D possibly uses TRBD1 or TRBD2 (5 bases each). Trimming took off 1 base at V and 8 bases at J, with 15 bases between the two ends. Germline loops: CDR1 SGHNT, CDR2 YENEEA. This CDR3 is built from 15 residues. The CDR3 here is CASSLGGRSEDEQFF. The CDR3 bases are TGTGCCAGCAGCTTAGGGGGGAGAAGCGAGGATGAGCAGTTCTTC.

The chain uses TRBV19 and TRBJ1-5, with D maybe TRBD1 (5 bases). V gave up 5 bases and J gave up 11 bases, with 19 bases separating them. The CDR3 has 14 amino acids. Germline loops: CDR1 LNHDA, CDR2 SQIVND (reference sequence). CDR3: CASSDRDGPRAQHF. The CDR3 coding sequence is TGTGCCAGTAGTGACCGGGACGGGCCCAGGGCCCAGCATTTT.

V is TRBV9 and J is TRBJ1-5; D call uncertain. From germline, CDR1 is SGDLS and CDR2 YYNGEE. This CDR3 region has 17 residues. Trimming pared 1 base from V and 3 bases from J, leaving 17 bases between. The CDR3 here is CASSVRRSSGSNQPQHF. In DNA, the CDR3 is TGTGCCAGCAGCGTAAGAAGGTCCTCGGGGTCCAATCAGCCCCAGCATTTT.

The chain is built from TRBV27 and TRBJ2-2; D ambiguous. Germline V gene data show CDR1 as MNHEY and CDR2 as SMNVEV (reference sequence). This CDR3 is 15 amino acids long. The V end lost 2 bases, the J end lost 0 bases, and 7 bases lay between the germline ends. Here the CDR3 DNA reads TGTGCCAGCAGTTTAAAACAGTCGAACACCGGGGAGCTGTTTTTT. As protein: CASSLKQSNTGELFF.

The rearrangement uses TRBV7-8 and TRBJ1-2; 9 nucleotides agree with TRBD1. CDR1 is SGHVS and CDR2 is FQNEAQ in the germline V gene. The CDR3 spans 13 residues. V shed 5 bases and J 6 bases; nucleotides not matched to a gene: 4. DNA for the CDR3: TGTGCCAGCAGCCGAGGACAGGGGAATGGCTACACCTTC. It codes for CASSRGQGNGYTF.

The CDR3 reads CASSPMGLAAGANVLTF. CDR3 DNA: TGTGCCAGCAGCCCAATGGGACTAGCTGCTGGGGCCAACGTCCTGACTTTC. The chain uses TRBV9 and TRBJ2-6, with 9 bases that match TRBD2. Germline trimming cut 4 bases from V and 2 bases from J; bases unmatched to any gene: 7. CDR3 length: 17 residues. Germline CDR1 and CDR2: SGDLS and YYNGEE.